The text below deals with one T cell receptor beta chain. This sample was included in a study of metastatic and nonmetastatic thyroid tumors. The entire patient cohort was treatment-naive prior to thyroid surgery. This CDR3 has 14 residues. CDR1 SGDLS and CDR2 YYNGEE come from the germline V gene. V was trimmed by 6 bases and J by 1 base, leaving 14 bases between them. TCRdb re-called the PCR reads via MiXCR. The sample consists of tens of thousands of clones, approximately 22% of them appearing once. The J gene is TRBJ2-7, the V gene TRBV9, with a tentative D call TRBD1 (6 bases). This receptor was identified in a female donor with papillary thyroid cancer or a benign thyroid nodule (not recorded which). Some clones in this sample may be carry-over from other donors' samples. Sequencing was performed on adjacent normal tissue. For the CDR3, the DNA is TGTGCCAGCACCCCAGGGGATTTGTCCTACGAGCAGTACTTC. It specifies CASTPGDLSYEQYF.